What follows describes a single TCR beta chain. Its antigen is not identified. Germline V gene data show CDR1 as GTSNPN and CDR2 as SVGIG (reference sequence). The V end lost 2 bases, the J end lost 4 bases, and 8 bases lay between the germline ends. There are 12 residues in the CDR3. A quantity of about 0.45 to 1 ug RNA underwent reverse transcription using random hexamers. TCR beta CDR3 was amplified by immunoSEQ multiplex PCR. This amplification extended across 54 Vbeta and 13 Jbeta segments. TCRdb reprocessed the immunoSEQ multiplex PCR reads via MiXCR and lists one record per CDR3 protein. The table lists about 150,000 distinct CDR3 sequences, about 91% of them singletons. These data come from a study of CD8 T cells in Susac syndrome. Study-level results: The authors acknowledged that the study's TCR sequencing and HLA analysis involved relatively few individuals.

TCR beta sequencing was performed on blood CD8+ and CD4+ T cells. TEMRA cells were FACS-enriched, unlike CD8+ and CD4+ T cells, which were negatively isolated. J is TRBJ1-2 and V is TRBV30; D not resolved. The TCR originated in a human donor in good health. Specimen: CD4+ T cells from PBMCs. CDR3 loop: CAWSPGAYGYTF. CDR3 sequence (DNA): TGTGCCTGGAGTCCAGGCGCCTATGGCTACACCTTC.